The 19 T cell receptor beta chains presented below share a single source sample, sequenced in a study of T cell responses to AZD1222 COVID-19 vaccine. Data came from immunoSEQ multiplex PCR; TCRdb stores just in-frame clones and leaves some out. The sample shows about 110,000 clones, 87% of them seen only once. The material sequenced was peripheral blood, taken on day 0 of AZD1222 vaccination. These receptors came from an adult in good health.

V gene TRBV5-1 combines with J gene TRBJ2-5; D call uncertain. The CDR3 spans 15 residues. In germline, CDR1 is SGHRS, CDR2 YFSETQ. Trimming took off 4 bases at V and 7 bases at J, with 20 bases between the two ends. Here the CDR3 reads CASSKPTAQPGTQYF. In DNA, the CDR3 is TGCGCCAGCAGCAAGCCTACGGCACAACCCGGGACCCAGTACTTC.

This clone was counted once. This chain connects TRBV2 to TRBJ1-5; possibly TRBD1 for D (6 bases). Germline V gene data show CDR1 as SNHLY and CDR2 as FYNNEI. This CDR3 is 14 amino acids long. V lost 6 bases and J lost 7, with 16 bases in between. The CDR3 DNA follows: TGTGCCAGCAGCTTTCCGGGACACTACCAGCCCCAGCATTTT. This codes for CASSFPGHYQPQHF. The full variable domain, completed using reference TRBV2 and TRBJ1-5, is EPEVTQTPSHQVTQMGQEVILRCVPISNHLYFYWYRQILGQKVEFLVSFYNNEISEKSEIFDDQFSVERPDGSNFTLKIRSTKLEDSAMYFCASSFPGHYQPQHFGDGTRLSIL.

V is TRBV19 and J is TRBJ1-2; 7 bases match TRBD1. The V and J ends lost 1 base and 4 bases, in that order; junction bases with no gene match: 9. This CDR3 spans 16 amino acids. Germline lookup yields CDR1 LNHDA and CDR2 SQIVND (reference sequence). The CDR3 loop is CASSIAGHGTVYGYTF. In DNA, the CDR3 is TGTGCCAGTAGTATAGCAGGGCATGGGACAGTCTATGGCTACACCTTC.

The chain is built from TRBV6-5 and TRBJ2-3; perhaps TRBD2 as D (5 bases). Germline V gives CDR1 MNHEY, CDR2 SVGAGI. Deletions cut 8 bases from V and 5 bases from J, with 14 bases between. The CDR3 sequence is 13 residues long. The CDR3 reads CASHRLAGDTQYF. The CDR3 DNA follows: TGTGCCAGCCATCGCTTGGCGGGAGATACGCAGTATTTT.

The chain has TRBV5-6 and TRBJ1-3; 9 nucleotides agree with TRBD1. J gave up 0 bases and V 4 bases, and 2 bases lay outside the gene matches. CDR3 length equals 15 residues. Germline V gives CDR1 SGHDT, CDR2 YYEEEE. CDR3 sequence reads: CASSLTGGSGNTIYF. In DNA form, the CDR3 reads TGTGCCAGCAGCCTGACAGGGGGCTCTGGAAACACCATATATTTT.

V is TRBV10-3 and J is TRBJ2-7; 8 nucleotides align to TRBD2. The CDR3 contains 13 residues. After removal of 7 bases from V and 3 bases from J, the junction contained 5 bases not matched to a gene. From germline, CDR1 is ENHRY and CDR2 SYGVKD. CDR3 in amino acids: CAITPGGYYEQYF. CDR3 DNA: TGTGCCATCACCCCGGGGGGGTACTACGAGCAGTACTTC.

The DNA for the CDR3 is TGTGCCAGCAGTTACCAACATACCTACGAGCAGTACTTC. The encoded protein is CASSYQHTYEQYF. The V and J genes are TRBV6-5 and TRBJ2-7; no reliable D call. Trimming left V 2 bases short and J 2 bases short, with 7 bases between. Germline CDR1 MNHEY, CDR2 SVGAGI. The length of the CDR3 is 13 residues.

V is TRBV19 and J is TRBJ2-3, with D perhaps matching TRBD1 (6 bases). The CDR3 spans 16 residues. Germline V lookup: CDR1 LNHDA, CDR2 SQIVND (reference sequence). Trimming cost V 4 bases and J 2 bases, with 16 bases left between them. The CDR3 spells CASSTGRGFVTDTQYF. The CDR3 DNA reads as TGTGCCAGTAGTACGGGCAGGGGCTTTGTCACAGATACGCAGTATTTT.

The CDR3, as DNA: TGCGCCAGCAGCTTGGGGTGGGGGAGCGACGGCTACACCTTC. As protein: CASSLGWGSDGYTF. The rearrangement joins TRBV5-1 to TRBJ1-2, with D perhaps matching TRBD1 (5 bases). CDR1 and CDR2 from the germline V gene are SGHRS and YFSETQ. V dropped 0 bases and J dropped 8 bases, with 14 bases sitting between them. The CDR3 length is 14 residues.

The J gene is TRBJ2-7, the V gene TRBV7-2, with 11 bases aligning to TRBD2. After removal of 4 bases from V and 7 bases from J, the junction contained 15 bases not matched to a gene. Germline values: CDR1 SGHTA, CDR2 FQGNSA. The CDR3 consists of 17 residues. The CDR3, as DNA: TGTGCCAGCAGCTCCTCCTTTTTAGCGGGAGGGCCGGGGGAGCAGTACTTC. Residues: CASSSSFLAGGPGEQYF.

The chain links TRBV5-6 to TRBJ1-2; TRBD1 is a possible D gene (5 bases). Trimming pared 4 bases from V and 5 bases from J, leaving 12 bases between. Germline loops: CDR1 SGHDT, CDR2 YYEEEE. This CDR3 is built from 13 residues. CDR3 coding DNA: TGTGCCAGCAGCCCGCCTGACAGATATGGCTACACCTTC. This codes for CASSPPDRYGYTF.

V usage is TRBV25-1 and J usage is TRBJ2-5; unclear D gene. The CDR3 is 11 amino acids. V gave up 0 bases and J gave up 6 bases, with 2 bases separating them. Germline loops: CDR1 MGHDK, CDR2 SYGVNS. The CDR3 spells CASSEYKTQYF. The CDR3 region has the DNA TGTGCCAGCAGTGAATATAAGACCCAGTACTTC.

The chain is built from TRBV30 and TRBJ1-6; no firm D call. The CDR3 loop spans 17 amino acids. Germline CDR1 GTSNPN, CDR2 SVGIG (reference sequence). Trimming stripped 0 bases from V and 0 bases from J, with 12 bases between. The CDR3 DNA sequence: TGTGCCTGGAGTGTCGACTTTCCGAGCTCCTATAATTCACCCCTCCACTTT. It yields the protein CAWSVDFPSSYNSPLHF. Variable domain in full (rest from reference TRBV30 and TRBJ1-6): SQTIHQWPATLVQPVGSPLSLECTVEGTSNPNLYWYRQAAGRGLQLLFYSVGIGQISSEVPQNLSASRPQDRQFILSSKKLLLSDSGFYLCAWSVDFPSSYNSPLHFGNGTRLTVT.

Here the CDR3 DNA reads TGCGCCAGCAGCCAAGCCAGCAGGGCCAATTCACCCCTCCACTTT. It is translated as CASSQASRANSPLHF. V gene TRBV4-3 combines with J gene TRBJ1-6, with a tentative D call TRBD1 (5 bases). Germline lookup yields CDR1 LGHNA and CDR2 YSLEER. V was trimmed by 1 base and J by 7 bases, leaving 11 bases between them. The CDR3 totals 15 residues.

The rearrangement joins TRBV30 to TRBJ1-6, with a possible D match to TRBD1 (5 bases). The CDR3 has 14 residues. Trimming cost V 7 bases and J 10 bases, with 20 bases left between them. Per germline, CDR1 GTSNPN and CDR2 SVGIG (reference sequence). CDR3 residues: CASTRAGIQSPLHF. DNA for the CDR3: TGTGCCTCCACACGGGCAGGGATACAATCACCCCTCCACTTT.

CDR3 bases: TGCGCCAGCAGCCAAGAACGAGTTAGCGGGACCTACAATGAGCAGTTCTTC. Residues: CASSQERVSGTYNEQFF. The V call is TRBV4-3, the J call TRBJ2-1; 8 nucleotides align to TRBD2. The germline gives CDR1 LGHNA, CDR2 YSLEER. With 0 bases clipped from V and 2 bases from J, the junction kept 6 bases outside the gene matches. The CDR3 extends over 17 amino acids.

This clone is a singleton in its sample. The V call is TRBV19, the J call TRBJ1-2, with D possibly being TRBD1 (6 bases). V was clipped by 8 bases and J by 8 bases, with 21 bases between them. Germline CDR1 and CDR2: LNHDA and SQIVND (reference sequence). This CDR3 region has 14 residues. In DNA form, the CDR3 reads TGTGCCAGTGGAACAGGGATATATCCCGGAGGCTACACCTTC. It codes for CASGTGIYPGGYTF.

The V and J genes are TRBV27 and TRBJ2-1, with 12 bases matching TRBD2. V lost 4 bases to trimming and J lost 6 bases; unmatched junction nucleotides: 4. Germline V gene lookup returns CDR1 MNHEY and CDR2 SMNVEV (reference sequence). The CDR3 spans 15 residues. CDR3 residues: CASSSSGRVRNEQFF. The CDR3 bases are TGTGCCAGCAGTTCTAGCGGGAGGGTCCGCAATGAGCAGTTCTTC.

The chain links TRBV4-3 to TRBJ2-1; TRBD2 agrees at 11 bases. Germline V gene lookup returns CDR1 LGHNA and CDR2 YSLEER. V gave up 3 bases and J gave up 6 bases; unmatched junction bases: 4. This CDR3 region has 15 residues. The CDR3 bases are TGCGCCAGCAGCCAGTTAGCGGGGGGGCTCAATGAGCAGTTCTTC. This encodes CASSQLAGGLNEQFF.